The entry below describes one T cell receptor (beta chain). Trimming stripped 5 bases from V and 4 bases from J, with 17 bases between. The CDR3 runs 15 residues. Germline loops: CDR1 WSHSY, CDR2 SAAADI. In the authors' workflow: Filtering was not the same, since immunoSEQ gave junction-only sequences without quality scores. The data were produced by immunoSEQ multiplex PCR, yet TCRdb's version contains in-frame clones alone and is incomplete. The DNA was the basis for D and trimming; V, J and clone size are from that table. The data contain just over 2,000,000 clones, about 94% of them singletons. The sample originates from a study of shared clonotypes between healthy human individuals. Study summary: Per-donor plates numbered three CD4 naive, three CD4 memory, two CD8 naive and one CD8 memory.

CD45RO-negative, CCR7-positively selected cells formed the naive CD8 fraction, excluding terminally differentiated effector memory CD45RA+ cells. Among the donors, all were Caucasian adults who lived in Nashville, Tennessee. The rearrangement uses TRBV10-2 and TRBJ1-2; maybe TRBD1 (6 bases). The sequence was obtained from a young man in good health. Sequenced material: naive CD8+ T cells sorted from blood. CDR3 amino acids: CASSRPGEVIYGYTF. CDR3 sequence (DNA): TGCGCCAGCAGTAGGCCAGGGGAAGTCATCTATGGCTACACCTTC.